The 14 T cell receptor beta chains given below trace back to one sample, sequenced in a study of cytomegalovirus exposure and HLA in healthy donors. The PCR was carried out with 60 Vbeta primers and 13 Jbeta primers. TCRdb's copy holds only in-frame clones and misses some; the assay was immunoSEQ multiplex PCR. The sample totals around 77,000 clones. The sequencing sample was made of PBMCs. The receptors shown here come from a middle-aged man in good health and CMV-seropositive.

The chain links TRBV29-1 to TRBJ1-2, with 7 bases aligning to TRBD1. Per germline, CDR1 SQVTM and CDR2 ANQGSEA. The ends lost 0 bases at V and 6 bases at J; junction bases unmatched: 7. This CDR3 contains 14 residues. The CDR3 DNA reads as TGCAGCGTTGAAGATAAGAACAGGGGAAATGGCTACACCTTC. Protein product: CSVEDKNRGNGYTF.

The gene calls are TRBV6-5 and TRBJ1-1; D gene unclear. V was shortened by 6 bases and J by 1 base, with 9 bases between the two germline ends. The germline CDR1 and CDR2 sequences are MNHEY and SVGAGI. The CDR3 has 13 amino acids. CDR3 region: CASSSVQNTEAFF. CDR3 nucleotide sequence: TGTGCCAGCAGCTCAGTCCAGAACACTGAAGCTTTCTTT.

This chain uses TRBV9 with TRBJ1-5, with 9 bases aligning to TRBD1. Germline values: CDR1 SGDLS, CDR2 YYNGEE. Trimming at V came to 4 bases and at J to 7 bases, leaving 9 bases not matched to a gene. The CDR3 loop spans 15 amino acids. CDR3: CASSSGQGFDQPQHF. The CDR3 nucleotides read TGTGCCAGCAGCTCGGGACAGGGCTTCGACCAGCCCCAGCATTTT.

The chain uses TRBV7-8 and TRBJ1-2; the D gene is possibly TRBD1 (5 bases). CDR3 length: 14 residues. The V end was cut by 2 bases, the J end by 0 bases, with 7 bases between. CDR1 is SGHVS, CDR2 FQNEAQ, per germline. CDR3 DNA: TGTGCCAGCAGCTTAACGGGGGCTAACTATGGCTACACCTTC. Translation gives CASSLTGANYGYTF.

The chain carries TRBV4-1 and TRBJ2-1, with TRBD2 matching over 9 bases. The CDR3 has 16 residues. Per the germline V gene, CDR1 is MGHRA and CDR2 is YSYEKL. Germline trimming cut 4 bases from V and 5 bases from J; bases unmatched to any gene: 9. The CDR3 region has the DNA TGCGCCAGCAGCCGGGGGACTAGCCTTGAAGACAATGAGCAGTTCTTC. It encodes CASSRGTSLEDNEQFF.

The rearrangement links TRBV7-9 to TRBJ2-3; D is possibly TRBD1 (6 bases). With 5 bases removed from V and 2 bases from J, the gap between germline ends came to 14 bases. Germline-derived CDR1 and CDR2 are SEHNR and FQNEAQ (reference sequence). The CDR3 consists of 15 residues. As DNA, the CDR3 is TGTGCCAGCAGCCCTTTCGGACAGTCCACAGATACGCAGTATTTT. It specifies CASSPFGQSTDTQYF.

The chain combines TRBV6-1 with TRBJ2-7, with unresolved D. Germline-derived CDR1 and CDR2 are MNHNS and SASEGT. Between the trimmed V and J ends, which lost 0 bases and 0 bases, there was a span of 12 bases. The CDR3 extends over 16 amino acids. The CDR3 region is CASSEASKRFSYEQYF. The CDR3 DNA follows: TGTGCCAGCAGTGAAGCGAGTAAACGGTTCTCCTACGAGCAGTACTTC.

V is TRBV9 and J is TRBJ2-3; perhaps TRBD2 as D (6 bases). Trimming left V 0 bases short and J 5 bases short, with 13 bases between. Germline CDR1 reads SGDLS; CDR2 reads YYNGEE. The CDR3 loop spans 15 amino acids. The CDR3 region has the DNA TGTGCCAGCAGCGTAGGAGGGGCGGGGAGAGATACGCAGTATTTT. The encoded protein is CASSVGGAGRDTQYF.

The CDR3 DNA follows: TGTGCCAGCAGCGTCCGGGAGGGGGGCACTGGGGCCAACGTCCTGACTTTC. It specifies CASSVREGGTGANVLTF. The chain is built from TRBV9 and TRBJ2-6; TRBD2 agrees at 8 bases. Germline values: CDR1 SGDLS, CDR2 YYNGEE. There are 17 residues in the CDR3. V shed 2 bases and J 2 bases; nucleotides not matched to a gene: 6.

This chain links TRBV5-1 with TRBJ1-1; the match to TRBD1 covers 7 bases. The CDR3 loop spans 14 amino acids. V lost 0 bases, J lost 11 bases, and 10 bases stayed unmatched. Germline lookup yields CDR1 SGHRS and CDR2 YFSETQ. DNA for the CDR3: TGCGCCAGCAGCTTGGGCCGGGACAGAATGAAGGCTTTCTTT. Amino acids: CASSLGRDRMKAFF.

The chain links TRBV19 to TRBJ2-7, with 8 bases that match TRBD1. The CDR3 is made up of 14 amino acids. The germline CDR1 and CDR2 sequences are LNHDA and SQIVND (reference sequence). V dropped 10 bases and J dropped 0; count of bases not matched to a gene: 8. Here the CDR3 reads CATRQGPVSYEQYF. CDR3 DNA: TGTGCCACCCGACAGGGGCCTGTCTCCTACGAGCAGTACTTC.

As to this clone: Other DNA sequences of this sample code for an identical CDR3. The chain uses TRBV2 and TRBJ2-2; 9 bases align to TRBD1. J gave up 1 base and V 6 bases, and 3 bases lay outside the gene matches. The CDR3 spans 15 residues. Germline V gene lookup returns CDR1 SNHLY and CDR2 FYNNEI. The CDR3, as DNA: TGTGCCAGCAGGGGGACAGGGAGGAACACCGGGGAGCTGTTTTTT. It encodes CASRGTGRNTGELFF.

This chain joins TRBV5-1 and TRBJ2-7; 9 bases agree with TRBD2. Germline-derived CDR1 and CDR2 are SGHRS and YFSETQ. The CDR3 runs to 15 residues. J was trimmed by 0 bases and V by 4 bases; bases with no gene match: 5. The CDR3 nucleotides read TGCGCCAGCAGCCCTGGAGCGGGGGGCTCCTACGAGCAGTACGTC. Its protein is CASSPGAGGSYEQYV.

The chain links TRBV7-9 to TRBJ1-2; the match to TRBD1 covers 7 bases. The trim removed 5 bases at V and 3 bases at J, leaving 6 bases unmatched. The CDR3 has 14 amino acids. Looked up from germline, CDR1 is SEHNR and CDR2 is FQNEAQ (reference sequence). In DNA form, the CDR3 reads TGTGCCAGCAGCATAACAGGGGCAGACTATGGCTACACCTTC. Protein product: CASSITGADYGYTF.